This section outlines one T cell receptor beta chain sequence together with its context. The sample is drawn from a study of shared clonotypes between healthy human individuals. Per the germline V gene, CDR1 is SGHAT and CDR2 is FQNNGV. The V gene end was trimmed by 5 bases and the J gene end by 1 base; junction bases not matched to a gene: 6. The CDR3 is made up of 16 amino acids. The donors were adults (healthy and HIV-negative) with no recent acute infections or vaccinations. The authors divided CD4+ cells into CD45RA+ naive and CD45RA-negative memory subsets. The input for sorted-subset replicate PCRs was around 210 ng DNA, tens of thousands of T cell genomes. Clones were read by immunoSEQ multiplex PCR, and TCRdb kept only the in-frame ones, dropping some. The profile shows 2.5 million or so clones, around 90% of them singletons.

This sequence originates from a man younger than 30 in good health. The gene calls are TRBV11-2 and TRBJ2-5; 11 nucleotides align to TRBD2. Sequenced: naive CD4+ T cells sorted from blood. The subset was: CD45RA+ positively selected. The CDR3 bases are TGTGCCAGCAGCGCCACTAGCGGGAGATTCCAAGAGACCCAGTACTTC. It translates to CASSATSGRFQETQYF.